The T cell receptor beta chain under discussion was sequenced for a study of Tregs in tolerant kidney transplant recipients. Overall study findings and caveats: No direct test of biological reproducibility was done here. Activated donor B cell expansion appeared to reveal the most relevant donor-specific TCRbeta repertoire.

Sequenced by immunoSEQ multiplex PCR; TCRdb stores in-frame clones only, minus some. The table lists some 250,000 clones, 80% to 85% of them singletons, with under 0.65% in the top ten. Thawed PBMCs were FACS-sorted into unstimulated CD4+CD25+CD127- regulatory T cells, CD4+CD25- non-regulatory cells, CD4 and CD8 cells. With regard to this clone: The antigen is not known.

Unmatched junction bases numbered 8, after V lost 5 bases and J lost 4 bases. Germline V gene lookup returns CDR1 MNHEY and CDR2 SMNVEV (reference sequence). CDR3 length: 15 residues. What was sequenced was CD4+ T cells from blood. This chain joins TRBV27 and TRBJ1-5; TRBD1 matches 7 bases. This receptor was taken from a human donor in good health. CDR3 sequence reads: CASSRLDRPNQPQHF. In DNA, the CDR3 is TGTGCCAGCAGTAGATTGGACAGGCCGAATCAGCCCCAGCATTTT.